Below, 21 T cell receptor beta chains from the same sample are listed, as sequenced in a study of T cell responses to AZD1222 COVID-19 vaccine. Method: immunoSEQ multiplex PCR; TCRdb's copy keeps in-frame clones and lacks some. The table lists around 120,000 clones, 75% to 90% of them singletons. Material: peripheral blood, obtained 28 days after the second AZD1222 dose. The receptors derive from an adult who received the AZD1222 COVID-19 vaccine.

The V call is TRBV15, the J call TRBJ1-2; no reliable D call. Germline values: CDR1 LNHNV, CDR2 YYDKDF (reference sequence). CDR3 size: 18 residues. Trimming left V 0 bases short and J 1 base short, with 18 bases between. The CDR3 loop is CATSRDPRRAKLNYGYTF. CDR3 DNA sequence: TGTGCCACCAGCAGAGATCCGCGGAGAGCTAAACTTAACTATGGCTACACCTTC.

The rearrangement links TRBV15 to TRBJ1-1; TRBD1 matches at 8 bases. This CDR3 region has 17 residues. Per germline, CDR1 LNHNV and CDR2 YYDKDF (reference sequence). V lost 8 bases and J lost 1; bases outside the gene matches: 15. The CDR3 is CATGYIRGRWANTEAFF. The CDR3 DNA follows: TGTGCCACCGGCTACATCAGGGGGCGATGGGCGAACACTGAAGCTTTCTTT.

The J gene is TRBJ2-3, the V gene TRBV19; 16 bases align to TRBD2. Germline CDR1 and CDR2: LNHDA and SQIVND (reference sequence). This CDR3 is built from 17 residues. Trimming took 8 bases from V and 6 from J; bases not matched to a gene: 11. The CDR3 region is CASAPGLAGGIGDTQYF. The CDR3 DNA is TGTGCCAGTGCCCCGGGACTAGCGGGGGGGATTGGTGATACGCAGTATTTT.

The chain combines TRBV28 with TRBJ2-1, with 12 bases that match TRBD2. The germline gives CDR1 MDHEN, CDR2 SYDVKM. V lost 7 bases to trimming and J lost 4 bases; unmatched junction nucleotides: 5. The CDR3 loop spans 15 amino acids. The CDR3 sequence is CASTPLAGGYNEQFF. CDR3 DNA: TGTGCCAGCACCCCCCTAGCGGGGGGGTACAATGAGCAGTTCTTC.

This clone was seen more than once but under ten times. The chain recombines TRBV4-3 with TRBJ2-7, with D perhaps TRBD1 (5 bases). Germline CDR1 reads LGHNA; CDR2 reads YSLEER. V gave up 3 bases and J gave up 0 bases, with 12 bases separating them. This CDR3 comprises 15 residues. The CDR3 DNA follows: TGCGCCAGCAGCCAGAGCATGGGGCGCTCCTACGAGCAGTACTTC. Translating it yields CASSQSMGRSYEQYF.

The chain links TRBV5-1 to TRBJ1-1; TRBD1 might be the D (6 bases). The V end was cut by 4 bases, the J end by 0 bases, with 10 bases between. This CDR3 is built from 14 residues. The V gene's germline CDR1 is SGHRS and CDR2 YFSETQ. CDR3 loop: CASSQGTVNTEAFF. CDR3 nucleotide sequence: TGCGCCAGCAGCCAGGGGACGGTGAACACTGAAGCTTTCTTT.

The chain uses TRBV3-1 (or the pseudogene TRBV3-2) and TRBJ1-6; 7 bases agree with TRBD1. CDR3 length: 14 amino acids. V was pared by 4 bases and J by 7 bases, with 4 bases of the junction left unmatched. Germline CDR1 reads LGHDT; CDR2 reads YNNKEL (reference sequence). Here the CDR3 DNA reads TGTGCCAGCAGCCCGGACAGGACGAATTCACCCCTCCACTTT. Translating gives CASSPDRTNSPLHF.

J is TRBJ1-1 and V is TRBV5-1; the D is unclear. Trimming cost V 4 bases and J 1 base, with 8 bases left between them. The CDR3 totals 13 residues. The germline gives CDR1 SGHRS, CDR2 YFSETQ. This CDR3 reads CASSPTQNTEAFF. The CDR3 bases are TGCGCCAGCAGCCCGACCCAGAACACTGAAGCTTTCTTT.

This chain connects TRBV18 to TRBJ1-5; weak D call: TRBD1 (6 bases). The germline V gene encodes CDR1 KGHSH and CDR2 LQKENI. With 3 bases removed from V and 4 bases from J, the gap between germline ends came to 10 bases. The CDR3 runs 14 residues. CDR3 DNA sequence: TGTGCCAGCTCACCGTCGCAGGGGAATCAGCCCCAGCATTTT. It encodes CASSPSQGNQPQHF.

This chain links TRBV5-1 with TRBJ1-6; TRBD1 aligns across 10 bases. Germline-derived CDR1 and CDR2 are SGHRS and YFSETQ. With V trimmed by 4 bases and J by 10 bases, 14 bases remained unmatched. This CDR3 spans 17 amino acids. As DNA, the CDR3 is TGCGCCAGCAGCACCCCGGGACAGGGGAAGTTAAGATCACCCCTCCACTTT. Residues: CASSTPGQGKLRSPLHF. The entire variable domain, with the rest obtained from reference TRBV5-1 and TRBJ1-6, is as follows: KAGVTQTPRYLIKTRGQQVTLSCSPISGHRSVSWYQQTPGQGLQFLFEYFSETQRNKGNFPGRFSGRQFSNSRSEMNVSTLELGDSALYLCASSTPGQGKLRSPLHFGNGTRLTVT.

The chain carries TRBV14 and TRBJ2-5, with D perhaps matching TRBD1 (6 bases). CDR1 and CDR2 (germline): SGHDN, FVKESK. This CDR3 has 14 residues. V gave up 4 bases and J gave up 1 base, with 10 bases separating them. The CDR3 region is CASSRGQRQETQYF. The CDR3 DNA is TGTGCCAGCAGCCGAGGACAGCGCCAAGAGACCCAGTACTTC.

The table lists this clone with a count of one. V usage is TRBV7-2 and J usage is TRBJ1-2; TRBD1 aligns across 7 bases. Germline assignment: CDR1 SGHTA and CDR2 FQGNSA. The ends lost 2 bases at V and 4 bases at J; junction bases unmatched: 4. The CDR3 spans 14 residues. CDR3: CASSLTGDSYGYTF. The CDR3 DNA is TGTGCCAGCAGCTTAACAGGGGATTCCTATGGCTACACCTTC.

The chain has TRBV6-4 and TRBJ1-1; D gene unclear. The CDR3 is made up of 13 amino acids. Germline V gene sequence: CDR1 MRHNA, CDR2 SNTAGT. V was shortened by 7 bases and J by 0 bases, with 9 bases between the two germline ends. CDR3 DNA: TGTGCCAGCAAGCGAGAACTGAACACTGAAGCTTTCTTT. Translation: CASKRELNTEAFF.

This chain uses TRBV2 with TRBJ1-4; unclear D gene. Trimming removed 7 bases from V and 8 bases from J, with 17 bases in between. The germline gives CDR1 SNHLY, CDR2 FYNNEI. The CDR3 covers 14 residues. For the CDR3, the DNA is TGTGCCAGCAACTCCCCGGTGACGGTCGAAAAACTGTTTTTT. This translates into CASNSPVTVEKLFF.

The chain is built from TRBV5-8 and TRBJ2-7, with D hard to call. The CDR3 spans 13 residues. Germline CDR1 is SGHTS and CDR2 is YDEGEE. Trimming stripped 0 bases from V and 1 base from J, with 5 bases between. The CDR3 DNA reads TGTGCCAGCAGCTTGGTCAGGTCCTACGAGCAGTACTTC. This translates into CASSLVRSYEQYF.

The chain carries TRBV4-3 and TRBJ1-2; TRBD1 agrees at 7 bases. V gave up 1 base and J gave up 8 bases; unmatched junction bases: 10. The CDR3 has 15 residues. Germline-derived CDR1 and CDR2 are LGHNA and YSLEER. This chain's CDR3 is CASSQASSHRGGYTF. The CDR3 nucleotides read TGCGCCAGCAGCCAAGCCTCGTCCCACAGGGGAGGCTACACCTTC.

The rearrangement uses TRBV7-8 and TRBJ2-2; no firm D call. Trimming removed 3 bases at V and 0 bases at J, with 8 bases between. This CDR3 region has 15 residues. Germline V gene sequence: CDR1 SGHVS, CDR2 FQNEAQ. This chain's CDR3 is CASSLVSSNTGELFF. The CDR3 coding sequence is TGTGCCAGCAGCTTGGTTTCATCGAACACCGGGGAGCTGTTTTTT.

V and J are TRBV15 and TRBJ2-7, with D uncertain. Germline V CDR1 and CDR2: LNHNV, YYDKDF (reference sequence). With 1 base removed from V and 2 bases from J, the gap between germline ends came to 12 bases. The CDR3 covers 15 residues. The CDR3 region has the DNA TGTGCCACCAGCAGAGTGAAATCCGGACCCTACGAGCAGTACTTC. It encodes CATSRVKSGPYEQYF.

The chain joins TRBV5-6 to TRBJ1-4; weak D call: TRBD1 (6 bases). Trimming took off 3 bases at V and 0 bases at J, with 15 bases between the two ends. The CDR3 extends over 17 amino acids. Germline lookup yields CDR1 SGHDT and CDR2 YYEEEE. The CDR3 coding sequence is TGTGCCAGCAGCTCGGACAGAAGATTAACAACTAATGAAAAACTGTTTTTT. Translating it yields CASSSDRRLTTNEKLFF.

This chain links TRBV7-9 with TRBJ2-3; TRBD1 is a possible D gene (5 bases). The CDR3 has 15 residues. Germline CDR1 is SEHNR and CDR2 is FQNEAQ (reference sequence). Trimming cost V 6 bases and J 3 bases, with 16 bases left between them. CDR3 sequence (DNA): TGTGCCAGCAGTCGCAGGGAAACACGGACAGATACGCAGTATTTT. Protein product: CASSRRETRTDTQYF.

The gene calls are TRBV3-1 (or the pseudogene TRBV3-2) and TRBJ1-4; 8 nucleotides agree with TRBD1. The CDR3 spans 16 residues. Germline lookup yields CDR1 LGHDT and CDR2 YNNKEL (reference sequence). Trimming took 2 bases from V and 7 from J; bases not matched to a gene: 9. The chain's CDR3 is CASSQPDRGGGEKLFF. For the CDR3, the DNA is TGTGCCAGCAGCCAACCAGACAGGGGAGGCGGTGAAAAACTGTTTTTT.